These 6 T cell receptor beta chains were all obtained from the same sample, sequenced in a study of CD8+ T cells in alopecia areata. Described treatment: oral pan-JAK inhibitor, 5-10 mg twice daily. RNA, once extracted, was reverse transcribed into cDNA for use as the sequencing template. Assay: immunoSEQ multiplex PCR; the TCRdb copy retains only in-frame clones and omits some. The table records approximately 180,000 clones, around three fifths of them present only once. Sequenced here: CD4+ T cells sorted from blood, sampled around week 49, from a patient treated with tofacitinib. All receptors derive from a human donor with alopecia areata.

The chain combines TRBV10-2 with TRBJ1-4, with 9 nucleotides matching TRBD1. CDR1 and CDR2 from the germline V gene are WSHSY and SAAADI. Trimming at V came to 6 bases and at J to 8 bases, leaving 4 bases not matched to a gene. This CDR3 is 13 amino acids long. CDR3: CASRQGALEKLFF. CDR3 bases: TGCGCCAGCAGACAGGGGGCTTTGGAAAAACTGTTTTTT.

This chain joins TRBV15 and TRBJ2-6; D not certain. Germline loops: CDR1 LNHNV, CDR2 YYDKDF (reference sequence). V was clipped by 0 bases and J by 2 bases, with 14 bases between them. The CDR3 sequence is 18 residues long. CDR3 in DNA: TGTGCCACCAGCAGAGATCTGGTTTCTGGGGCTGGGGCCAACGTCCTGACTTTC. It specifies CATSRDLVSGAGANVLTF.

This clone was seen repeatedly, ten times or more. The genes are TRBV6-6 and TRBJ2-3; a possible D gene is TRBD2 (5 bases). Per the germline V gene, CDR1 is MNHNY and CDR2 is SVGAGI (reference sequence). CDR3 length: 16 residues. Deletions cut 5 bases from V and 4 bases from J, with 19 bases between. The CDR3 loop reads CASSQNSAFGPDTQYF. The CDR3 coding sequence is TGTGCCAGCAGTCAAAATAGCGCCTTCGGTCCAGATACGCAGTATTTT.

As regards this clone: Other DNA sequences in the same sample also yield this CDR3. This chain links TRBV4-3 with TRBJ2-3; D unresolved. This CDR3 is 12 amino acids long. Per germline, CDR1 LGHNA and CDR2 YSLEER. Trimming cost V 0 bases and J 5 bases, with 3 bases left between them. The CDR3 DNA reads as TGCGCCAGCAGCCAAGAAGGAGATACGCAGTATTTT. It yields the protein CASSQEGDTQYF.

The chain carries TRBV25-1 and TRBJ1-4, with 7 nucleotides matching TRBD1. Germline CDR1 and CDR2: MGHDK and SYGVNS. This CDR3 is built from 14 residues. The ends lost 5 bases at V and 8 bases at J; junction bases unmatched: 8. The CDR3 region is CASSLQDRDEKLFF. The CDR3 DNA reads TGTGCCAGCAGTTTACAAGACAGGGACGAAAAACTGTTTTTT.

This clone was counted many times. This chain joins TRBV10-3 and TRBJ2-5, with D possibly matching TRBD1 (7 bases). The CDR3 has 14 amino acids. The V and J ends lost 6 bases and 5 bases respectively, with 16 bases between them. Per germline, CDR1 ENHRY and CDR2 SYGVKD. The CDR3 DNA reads TGTGCCATCAGCGGCGGTGCAGGGGGGGAGACCCAGTACTTC. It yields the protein CAISGGAGGETQYF.